This TCR beta chain derives from a study of T-cell memory formation after mild COVID-19. TCRdb reanalysed the 5' RACE reads using MiXCR and keeps one entry per CDR3 protein. The table lists 120,000 to 150,000 distinct CDR3 sequences, approximately 21% of them singletons, with about 2.1% in the top ten. V lost 5 bases to trimming and J lost 7 bases; unmatched junction nucleotides: 11. The CDR3 is made up of 15 amino acids. CDR1 and CDR2 (germline): LNHNV, YYDKDF (reference sequence). The sequence was collected from an adult woman who had mild COVID-19 (a few samples of this study predate the infection). Cell type and time point are not known. The specimen was PBMCs or a T cell subset sorted from them (not recorded which). This chain connects TRBV15 to TRBJ1-1; 9 positions match TRBD1. CDR3 region: CATSEQGAFLDEAFF. CDR3 nucleotide sequence: TGTGCCACCAGCGAACAGGGGGCTTTTCTGGATGAAGCTTTCTTT.